This TCR beta chain was captured by sequencing in a study of blood T cell repertoires in COVID-19 (dated by TCRdb to 2018 to 2020). Study-level background: Samples covering the acute and convalescent phases of COVID-19 were provided by collaborators in the United States, Italy and Spain. The samples were drawn from two sources: the first 160 participants of the ongoing ImmuneRACE study, and fewer than 1,500 subjects contributed by 6 global collaborators. The repertoires were released in a freely available public database intended as a resource for research on the immune response to SARS-CoV-2. The prospective study material was composed of cDNA or gDNA derived from T cells, B-cell-depleted T cells, or PBMCs. Where HLA class I and class II types were available, the types were taken from metadata supplied by the sample provider, not from assay-based typing. Subjects who had been exposed to COVID-19, were actively infected with it, or had recovered from it provided the deeply sampled blood TCRbeta repertoires that made up the dataset. A de-identified subject ID, COVID-19 status, age in years and sex were almost always included in the sample metadata.

Of note for this clone: No cognate antigen has been identified for it. Nothing much larger sits one base from this clone, and base qualities are not available.

General findings and caveats noted by the study authors: How much clinical and demographic metadata was included differed by source and by participant, and the metadata was provided uncurated.

TCRbeta CDR3 regions were amplified from genomic DNA using the immunoSEQ Assay, a bias-controlled multiplex PCR. In the authors' own workflow: Within the assay, amplification of reference gene primers was used to estimate how many nucleated cells each sample contained. Sequence reads were collapsed and filtered to measure the absolute abundance of every unique TCRbeta CDR3 rearrangement. For each sample, productive Simpson clonality was calculated as the square root of Simpson's diversity index across productive rearrangements. The source is immuneACCESS, and TCRdb retained only in-frame sequences with V and J called. Part of the clones is not carried over; for the studies checked, unresolved V genes explain less than half of this, and the remainder is unexplained. Clone size and the V and J calls come from that table; the DNA yielded D and trimming. This sample lists 20,000 to 30,000 clones; nearly 90% were detected once. About 9.6% of the sample belongs to the ten largest clones.

V lost 2 bases and J lost 7 bases, and the count of bases not matched to a germline gene is 15. Spanning cysteine to phenylalanine, the CDR3 consists of 18 amino acids. Left in the record is the CDR3 DNA by itself, 54 bases read in frame from the first base. CDR1 and CDR2 are read off the germline V gene as MNHEY and SVGEGT. Whole blood was collected in K2EDTA tubes by collaborating institutions according to the institutions' own protocols. For TCRbeta analysis, collaborators shipped samples in one of three forms: frozen whole blood, isolated PBMCs, or DNA extracted from either of those sample types.

The origin of this receptor is a man in his sixties or seventies with acute or convalescent COVID-19. The chain is assembled from TRBV6-2 or TRBV6-3 and TRBJ2-5; 11 central nucleotides agree with TRBD2. Sequencing was carried out using peripheral blood. The CDR3 amino acid sequence is: CASSYISTASGRRGTQYF. The sequenced DNA is TGTGCCAGCAGTTACATCTCTACGGCTAGCGGGAGGCGGGGGACCCAGTACTTC.